The T cell receptor (beta chain) under discussion was sequenced for a study of patients and donors after allogeneic stem cell transplantation. In germline, CDR1 is MDHEN, CDR2 SYDVKM. V gave up 3 bases and J gave up 0 bases, with 15 bases separating them. This CDR3 has 17 residues. TCRdb ran MiXCR on the RT-PCR reads and lists one entry per CDR3 protein. The sample consists of about 90,000 distinct CDR3 sequences, about 48% of them appearing once. The sequenced sample consisted of blood, either unsorted or a sorted T cell fraction (not recorded which). This clonotype was sampled from a human donor who was either an allogeneic HSCT recipient or a stem cell or donor lymphocyte infusion donor (not recorded which). It is not recorded whose cells these are; they may come from a transplant donor. The chain recombines TRBV28 with TRBJ1-5; D is perhaps TRBD1 (5 bases). CDR3 in amino acids: CASSFPWAGYSNQPQHF. The CDR3 nucleotides are TGTGCCAGCAGTTTCCCGTGGGCAGGGTATAGCAATCAGCCCCAGCATTTT.